This T cell receptor (beta chain) was found in a study of T cells in Graves' hyperthyroidism and ophthalmopathy. Both ends counted, the CDR3 spans 12 residues. Germline V gene data show CDR1 as SGHTA and CDR2 as FQGNSA. TCR beta CDR3 regions were amplified from RNA transcripts. Primed by the HTBI set, a first-round RT-PCR was run on the TCR CDR3. Each CDR3 protein is one row after TCRdb ran MiXCR on the multiplex PCR reads. The data contain roughly 500,000 distinct CDR3 sequences, 46% of them singletons. This clonotype was detected only a few times. The CDR3 carries no conserved terminal phenylalanine or tryptophan, so it likely arises from a read error. The DNA is left out, because the CDR3 cannot be placed on it with certainty; the CDR3 is given as TCRdb lists it.

The gene calls are TRBV7-2 and TRBJ1-2; the D segment call TRBD1 is taken from the table without a DNA check. The sequencing sample was made of peripheral blood or thyroid tissue (not recorded which). This sequence originates from an adult woman with Graves' disease, either hyperthyroidism or ophthalmopathy (not recorded which). CDR3 protein: CASSLRQGPLYL.